This T cell receptor (beta chain) was sequenced in a study of cytomegalovirus exposure and HLA in healthy donors. Vbeta (60) and Jbeta (13) primers were used in the PCR. Method: immunoSEQ multiplex PCR; TCRdb's copy keeps in-frame clones and lacks some. In the table there are fewer than 150,000 clones, 78% of which are singletons. Germline lookup yields CDR1 LGHNA and CDR2 YSLEER. Trimming left V 0 bases short and J 11 bases short, with 14 bases between. There are 15 residues in the CDR3. The rearrangement links TRBV4-3 to TRBJ1-6; D ambiguous. Sequenced input: PBMCs. The receptor was isolated from a male donor in good health and CMV-seronegative. The CDR3 nucleotides read TGCGCCAGCAGCCAAGATCGTTACCACACCGCACCCCTCCACTTT. Translated, it gives CASSQDRYHTAPLHF.